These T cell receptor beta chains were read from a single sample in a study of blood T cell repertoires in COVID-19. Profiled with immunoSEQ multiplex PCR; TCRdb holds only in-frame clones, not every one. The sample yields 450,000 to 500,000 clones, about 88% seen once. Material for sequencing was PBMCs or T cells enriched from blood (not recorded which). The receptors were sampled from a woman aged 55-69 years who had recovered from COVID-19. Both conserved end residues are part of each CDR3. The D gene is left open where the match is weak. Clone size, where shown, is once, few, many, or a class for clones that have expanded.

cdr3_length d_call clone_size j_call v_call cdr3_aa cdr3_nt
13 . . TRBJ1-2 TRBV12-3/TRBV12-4 CASRKQGVYGYTF TGTGCCAGCAGGAAACAGGGAGTCTATGGCTACACCTTC
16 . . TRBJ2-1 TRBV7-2 CASSLDAGISYNEQFF TGTGCCAGCAGCTTAGATGCGGGGATCTCCTACAATGAGCAGTTCTTC
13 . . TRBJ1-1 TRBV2 CASSGGANTEAFF TGTGCCAGCAGTGGTGGGGCAAACACTGAAGCTTTCTTT
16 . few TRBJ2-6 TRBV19 CASAVGGPSGANVLTF TGTGCCTCGGCCGTGGGGGGGCCCTCTGGGGCCAACGTCCTGACTTTC
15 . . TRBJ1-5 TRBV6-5 CASTLLDSLGQPQHF TGTGCCAGCACCCTATTAGACAGCCTTGGGCAGCCCCAGCATTTT
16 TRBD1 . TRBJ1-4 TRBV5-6 CASSGGQGTTNEKLFF TGTGCCAGCAGCGGAGGACAGGGAACAACTAATGAAAAACTGTTTTTT
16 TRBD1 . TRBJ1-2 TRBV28 CASSLSRQGAFYGYTF TGTGCCAGCAGTTTAAGTAGACAGGGGGCCTTCTATGGCTACACCTTC
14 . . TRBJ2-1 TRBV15 CATSPRAGNNEQFF TGTGCCACCAGCCCCCGGGCAGGGAACAATGAGCAGTTCTTC
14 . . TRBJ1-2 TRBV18 CASSHSTGNYGYTF TGTGCCAGCTCACACTCGACAGGCAACTATGGCTACACCTTC
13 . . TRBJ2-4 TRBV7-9 CASSDWNSHIQYF TGTGCCAGCAGCGATTGGAACAGTCACATTCAGTACTTC
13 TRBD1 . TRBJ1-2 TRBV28 CASSRDRYDGYTF TGTGCCAGCAGTCGGGACAGGTACGATGGCTACACCTTC
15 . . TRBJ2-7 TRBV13 CASSLYEQGGYEQYF TGTGCCAGCAGCTTGTACGAACAGGGTGGCTACGAGCAGTACTTC
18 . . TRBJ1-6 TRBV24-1 CATTTGQAISPYNSPLHF TGTGCCACCACAACCGGCCAGGCAATTTCCCCCTATAATTCACCCCTCCACTTT
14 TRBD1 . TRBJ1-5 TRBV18 CASSPGTGNQPQHF TGTGCCAGCTCACCTGGGACAGGAAATCAGCCCCAGCATTTT
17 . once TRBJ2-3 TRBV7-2 CASSPQTEMRSTDTQYF TGTGCCAGCAGCCCTCAGACAGAAATGCGTAGCACAGATACGCAGTATTTT
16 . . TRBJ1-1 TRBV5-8 CASSLYMSTGGSEAFF TGTGCCAGCAGCTTGTATATGTCAACGGGGGGCTCTGAAGCTTTCTTT
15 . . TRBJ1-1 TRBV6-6 CASSYQEGRNTEAFF TGTGCCAGCAGTTACCAAGAGGGCAGGAACACTGAAGCTTTCTTT
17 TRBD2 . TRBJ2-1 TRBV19 CASQAGGRGGRYNEQFF TGTGCCAGCCAGGCAGGAGGACGCGGGGGGAGGTACAATGAGCAGTTCTTC
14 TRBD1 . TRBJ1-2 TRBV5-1 CASSLGQGNYGYTF TGCGCCAGCAGCTTGGGACAGGGCAACTATGGCTACACCTTC
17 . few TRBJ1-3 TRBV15 CATSRGRGVHSGNTIYF TGTGCCACCAGCAGAGGAAGGGGTGTGCACTCTGGAAACACCATATATTTT
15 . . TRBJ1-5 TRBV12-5 CASGLGTVSNQPQHF TGTGCTAGTGGTTTGGGGACAGTTAGCAATCAGCCCCAGCATTTT
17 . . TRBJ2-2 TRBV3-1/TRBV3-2 CASSQVQVSGSTGELFF TGTGCCAGCAGCCAGGTCCAAGTTAGCGGAAGTACCGGGGAGCTGTTTTTT
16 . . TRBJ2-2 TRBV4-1 CASSQGPGAYTGELFF TGCGCCAGCAGCCAAGGCCCAGGGGCATATACCGGGGAGCTGTTTTTT
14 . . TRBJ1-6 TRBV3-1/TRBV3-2 CASSQSKRNSPLHF TGTGCCAGCAGCCAATCGAAGCGTAATTCACCCCTCCACTTT
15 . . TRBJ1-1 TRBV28 CASTLRQGMRTEAFF TGTGCCAGCACCCTAAGGCAGGGAATGCGGACTGAAGCTTTCTTT
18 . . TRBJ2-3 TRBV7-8 CASSLVPSRRRSTDTQYF TGTGCCAGCAGCTTAGTTCCCAGCAGGCGACGAAGCACAGATACGCAGTATTTT
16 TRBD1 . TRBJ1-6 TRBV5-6 CASSRTGMVNLTPLHF TGTGCCAGCAGCCGGACAGGGATGGTGAATTTGACACCCCTCCACTTT
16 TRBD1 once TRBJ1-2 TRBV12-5 CASGLVLGGFNYGYTF TGTGCTAGTGGTTTGGTACTAGGGGGCTTTAACTATGGCTACACCTTC
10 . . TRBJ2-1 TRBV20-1 CSLSGNEQFF TGCAGCCTCTCCGGGAATGAGCAGTTCTTC
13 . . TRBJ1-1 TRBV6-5 CAGRDTLNTEAFF TGTGCCGGCCGGGACACTTTGAACACTGAAGCTTTCTTT
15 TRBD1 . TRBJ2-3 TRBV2 CASSRDRGITDTQYF TGTGCCAGCAGCCGGGACAGGGGAATCACAGATACGCAGTATTTT